Each of the 30 T cell receptor beta chains below was sequenced from the same sample in a study of blood T cell repertoires in COVID-19. Generated by immunoSEQ multiplex PCR, the TCRdb table keeps only in-frame clones and is missing some. The table lists roughly 230,000 clones, around 83% of them singletons, with about 6.2% in the top ten. Specimen: PBMCs or T cells enriched from blood (not recorded which). These receptors were taken from a woman aged 45-60 years who had been exposed to COVID-19.

The chain joins TRBV7-2 to TRBJ1-2, with TRBD1 matching 7 bases. The germline V gene encodes CDR1 SGHTA and CDR2 FQGNSA. V dropped 5 bases and J dropped 2; count of bases not matched to a gene: 14. The CDR3 is made up of 17 amino acids. In nucleotides, the CDR3 is TGTGCCAGCAGCCCCTCGGTCGGACAGGCGTTAAACTATGGCTACACCTTC. It translates to CASSPSVGQALNYGYTF.

The V call is TRBV9, the J call TRBJ2-3; the match to TRBD2 covers 11 bases. CDR3 length equals 15 residues. Looked up from germline, CDR1 is SGDLS and CDR2 is YYNGEE. J was trimmed by 3 bases and V by 4 bases; bases with no gene match: 4. The CDR3 nucleotides are TGTGCCAGCAGCAGTGGGACTAGCGGTACAGATACGCAGTATTTT. It translates to CASSSGTSGTDTQYF.

V and J are TRBV9 and TRBJ1-2, with D possibly matching TRBD1 (6 bases). Germline V gene lookup returns CDR1 SGDLS and CDR2 YYNGEE. This CDR3 spans 14 amino acids. V dropped 0 bases and J dropped 8 bases, with 14 bases sitting between them. This CDR3 reads CASSVDREGRGYTF. CDR3 nucleotide sequence: TGTGCCAGCAGCGTAGACAGGGAAGGCCGAGGCTACACCTTC. Supplemented by reference TRBV9 and TRBJ1-2, the full variable domain reads DSGVTQTPKHLITATGQRVTLRCSPRSGDLSVYWYQQSLDQGLQFLIQYYNGEERAKGNILERFSAQQFPDLHSELNLSSLELGDSALYFCASSVDREGRGYTFGSGTRLTVV.

This chain links TRBV9 with TRBJ1-2, with 7 bases identical to TRBD1. CDR3 size: 15 residues. CDR1 SGDLS and CDR2 YYNGEE come from the germline V gene. Trimming cost V 6 bases and J 2 bases; bases outside gene matches: 10. CDR3 residues: CASTHYRGENYGYTF. DNA for the CDR3: TGTGCCAGCACCCATTACAGGGGAGAGAACTATGGCTACACCTTC.

The chain uses TRBV20-1 and TRBJ1-6; D unclear. This CDR3 is built from 15 residues. V lost 3 bases to trimming and J lost 0 bases, with 9 bases between them. Germline lookup yields CDR1 DFQATT and CDR2 SNEGSKA (reference sequence). The CDR3 sequence: CSASIRSSYNSPLHF. In nucleotides, the CDR3 is TGCAGTGCTAGTATACGGAGCTCCTATAATTCACCCCTCCACTTT.

The V and J genes are TRBV15 and TRBJ2-4; a weak D match, TRBD1 (5 bases). Trimming left V 1 base short and J 2 bases short, with 9 bases between. The CDR3 contains 15 residues. Germline V CDR1 and CDR2: LNHNV, YYDKDF (reference sequence). The CDR3 here is CATSRGGGSKNIQYF. CDR3 bases: TGTGCCACCAGCAGAGGGGGCGGATCCAAAAACATTCAGTACTTC.

The V call is TRBV30, the J call TRBJ2-7, with D tentatively TRBD1 (6 bases). CDR1 and CDR2 (germline): GTSNPN, SVGIG (reference sequence). This CDR3 is built from 12 residues. The CDR3 loop is CAYQGPANEQYF. The CDR3 DNA is TGTGCGTATCAGGGGCCGGCGAACGAGCAGTACTTC. Filled out from reference TRBV30 and TRBJ2-7, the complete variable domain reads SQTIHQWPATLVQPVGSPLSLECTVEGTSNPNLYWYRQAAGRGLQLLFYSVGIGQISSEVPQNLSASRPQDRQFILSSKKLLLSDSGFYLCAYQGPANEQYFGPGTRLTVT.

The chain combines TRBV7-2 with TRBJ1-1, with D unclear. Per the germline V gene, CDR1 is SGHTA and CDR2 is FQGNSA. CDR3 length equals 13 residues. V was shortened by 6 bases and J by 7 bases, with 15 bases between the two germline ends. CDR3 loop: CASSRPGGIEAFF. DNA for the CDR3: TGTGCCAGCAGTCGCCCCGGAGGGATTGAAGCTTTCTTT.

The V gene is TRBV5-8, the J gene TRBJ1-5; the D is unclear. This CDR3 comprises 19 residues. The V and J ends lost 5 bases and 2 bases respectively, with 26 bases between them. The V gene's germline CDR1 is SGHTS and CDR2 YDEGEE. The CDR3 spells CASSLGAGKGLRGNQPQHF. The CDR3 DNA follows: TGTGCCAGCAGTCTGGGTGCGGGGAAGGGTCTACGAGGCAATCAGCCCCAGCATTTT.

The chain joins TRBV6-5 to TRBJ1-3; no clear D. The CDR3 is 14 amino acids. The germline V gene encodes CDR1 MNHEY and CDR2 SVGAGI. V was cut by 6 bases and J by 1 base, with 10 bases left in between. The CDR3 region is CASRPTVSGNTIYF. The CDR3 DNA reads as TGTGCCAGCAGACCCACGGTTTCTGGAAACACCATATATTTT.

The chain is built from TRBV28 and TRBJ1-2, with D hard to call. Germline-derived CDR1 and CDR2 are MDHEN and SYDVKM. V was cut by 2 bases and J by 4 bases, with 14 bases left in between. The CDR3 sequence is 15 residues long. The CDR3 reads CASSLSVWQSYGYTF. As DNA, the CDR3 is TGTGCCAGCAGTTTAAGCGTTTGGCAGTCCTATGGCTACACCTTC.

This chain uses TRBV19 with TRBJ1-5; TRBD1 agrees at 7 bases. The CDR3 covers 15 residues. After removal of 5 bases from V and 0 bases from J, the junction contained 4 bases not matched to a gene. The germline V gene encodes CDR1 LNHDA and CDR2 SQIVND (reference sequence). This CDR3 reads CASSAGQTSNQPQHF. Here the CDR3 DNA reads TGTGCCAGTAGTGCGGGACAGACTAGCAATCAGCCCCAGCATTTT.

The V gene is TRBV4-1, the J gene TRBJ1-3; D remains unclear. Trimming cost V 0 bases and J 5 bases, with 11 bases left between them. Germline loops: CDR1 MGHRA, CDR2 YSYEKL. The CDR3 is made up of 15 amino acids. CDR3 in DNA: TGCGCCAGCAGCCAAGAAGCGGGGAGGCGAAACACCATATATTTT. This codes for CASSQEAGRRNTIYF.

V and J are TRBV28 and TRBJ1-1, with a tentative D call TRBD1 (5 bases). Germline lookup yields CDR1 MDHEN and CDR2 SYDVKM. The CDR3 runs to 11 residues. CDR3 sequence: CAAGGFSRAFF. The CDR3 DNA reads TGTGCAGCGGGGGGGTTCTCTCGGGCTTTCTTT.

The V call is TRBV7-9, the J call TRBJ1-2, with a weak D call TRBD1 (5 bases). This CDR3 comprises 14 residues. Trimming took off 2 bases at V and 3 bases at J, with 10 bases between the two ends. Germline V gene data show CDR1 as SEHNR and CDR2 as FQNEAQ (reference sequence). The CDR3 DNA follows: TGTGCCAGCAGCTTATTTACGGGGGACTATGGCTACACCTTC. Translated: CASSLFTGDYGYTF.

The chain carries TRBV9 and TRBJ2-1; 12 bases line up with TRBD2. This CDR3 region has 15 residues. The junction had 9 bases not matched to a gene; V was cut back by 4 bases and J by 10 bases. Germline CDR1 is SGDLS and CDR2 is YYNGEE. DNA of the CDR3: TGTGCCAGCAGCTCGACTAGCGGGGGCCACTTCGAGCAGTTCTTC. Its protein product is CASSSTSGGHFEQFF.

CDR3 loop: CSVDVSGNYGYTF. CDR3 coding DNA: TGCAGCGTTGACGTATCGGGGAACTATGGCTACACCTTC. This chain connects TRBV29-1 to TRBJ1-2; D uncertain. The CDR3 runs to 13 residues. Trimming cost V 3 bases and J 2 bases, with 10 bases left between them. Per the germline V gene, CDR1 is SQVTM and CDR2 is ANQGSEA.

The CDR3 reads CASSLTGGTDTQYF. The CDR3 DNA reads TGTGCCAGCAGCTTAACCGGGGGCACAGATACGCAGTATTTT. This chain links TRBV11-2 with TRBJ2-3, with D perhaps matching TRBD2 (5 bases). Per germline, CDR1 SGHAT and CDR2 FQNNGV. The CDR3 consists of 14 residues. Trimming cost V 2 bases and J 1 base, with 7 bases left between them.

The chain employs TRBV24-1 and TRBJ1-5; TRBD1 aligns across 12 bases. The CDR3 extends over 16 amino acids. Germline V CDR1 and CDR2: KGHDR, SFDVKD. The ends lost 4 bases at V and 5 bases at J; junction bases unmatched: 5. In DNA form, the CDR3 reads TGTGCCACCAGTGAAGCCGGGACAGGGGGCTATCAGCCCCAGCATTTT. Protein product: CATSEAGTGGYQPQHF.

This clone was observed a single time. The rearrangement links TRBV7-8 to TRBJ2-2; D perhaps matches TRBD1 (6 bases). Per the germline V gene, CDR1 is SGHVS and CDR2 is FQNEAQ. Trimming took off 5 bases at V and 6 bases at J, with 16 bases between the two ends. The CDR3 is 15 residues long. The CDR3: CASSRQGKGSGELFF. CDR3 DNA sequence: TGTGCCAGCAGCCGTCAGGGGAAAGGGTCCGGGGAGCTGTTTTTT.

This chain uses TRBV4-3 with TRBJ2-1; 9 bases agree with TRBD1. The J segment lost 10 bases and the V segment lost 3 bases, leaving 7 bases of the junction unmatched. Germline values: CDR1 LGHNA, CDR2 YSLEER. The length of the CDR3 is 14 residues. DNA of the CDR3: TGCGCCAGCAGCCACGGACAGGGGCTATGGGAGCAGTTCTTC. This codes for CASSHGQGLWEQFF.

The chain combines TRBV19 with TRBJ1-5, with 9 bases matching TRBD1. The CDR3 has 16 amino acids. The germline V gene has CDR1 LNHDA and CDR2 SQIVND (reference sequence). V was clipped by 3 bases and J by 3 bases; unmatched bases: 6. This chain's CDR3 is CASSITGQGYNQPQHF. CDR3 nucleotide sequence: TGTGCCAGTAGTATTACGGGACAGGGCTACAATCAGCCCCAGCATTTT.

Remarks on this clone: The sample holds other DNA sequences that translate to the same CDR3. The V and J genes are TRBV29-1 and TRBJ2-2; 10 nucleotides agree with TRBD1. The junction had 1 base not matched to a gene; V was cut back by 5 bases and J by 4 bases. The CDR3 extends over 13 amino acids. Germline V gene data show CDR1 as SQVTM and CDR2 as ANQGSEA. CDR3 nucleotides: TGCAGCGTTCGGACAGGGGGCACCGGGGAGCTGTTTTTT. Translated, it gives CSVRTGGTGELFF.

The V gene is TRBV5-1, the J gene TRBJ2-1, with 9 positions matching TRBD2. CDR3 length: 14 residues. Germline V CDR1 and CDR2: SGHRS, YFSETQ. V dropped 2 bases and J dropped 7; count of bases not matched to a gene: 4. The CDR3 DNA is TGCGCCAGCAGCTTAGGCGGGGGGGAAAATGAGCAGTTCTTC. This encodes CASSLGGGENEQFF.

The J gene is TRBJ2-2, the V gene TRBV6-5; D might be TRBD2 (6 bases). Germline V gene sequence: CDR1 MNHEY, CDR2 SVGAGI. This CDR3 region has 14 residues. V gave up 9 bases and J gave up 5 bases, with 16 bases separating them. CDR3 sequence: CASTRPSGTGELFF. For the CDR3, the DNA is TGTGCCAGTACCCGTCCAAGCGGGACCGGGGAGCTGTTTTTT.

The genes are TRBV9 and TRBJ2-2, with 8 bases that match TRBD2. The CDR3 has 16 residues. V was clipped by 2 bases and J by 6 bases; unmatched bases: 9. Per the germline V gene, CDR1 is SGDLS and CDR2 is YYNGEE. CDR3 residues: CASSVGGDTPAGELFF. The CDR3 DNA reads as TGTGCCAGCAGCGTCGGGGGGGACACTCCCGCCGGGGAGCTGTTTTTT. Based on the CDR3 plus reference TRBV9 and TRBJ2-2, the full variable domain is DSGVTQTPKHLITATGQRVTLRCSPRSGDLSVYWYQQSLDQGLQFLIQYYNGEERAKGNILERFSAQQFPDLHSELNLSSLELGDSALYFCASSVGGDTPAGELFFGEGSRLTVL.

J is TRBJ1-6 and V is TRBV27, with D tentatively TRBD1 (5 bases). The length of the CDR3 is 16 residues. The germline V gene encodes CDR1 MNHEY and CDR2 SMNVEV (reference sequence). V was trimmed by 3 bases and J by 10 bases, leaving 19 bases between them. CDR3 in amino acids: CASSFAGGAFQSPLHF. CDR3 nucleotide sequence: TGTGCCAGCAGTTTCGCCGGGGGAGCTTTCCAATCACCCCTCCACTTT.

The rearrangement links TRBV28 to TRBJ2-1; D ambiguous. The CDR3 is 11 amino acids. CDR1 MDHEN and CDR2 SYDVKM come from the germline V gene. V gave up 4 bases and J gave up 11 bases, with 9 bases separating them. This chain's CDR3 is CASSSWPQQFF. As DNA, the CDR3 is TGTGCCAGCAGTTCTTGGCCTCAGCAGTTCTTC.

This chain links TRBV5-4 with TRBJ2-5; a possible D gene is TRBD2 (5 bases). Germline values: CDR1 SGHNT, CDR2 YYREEE (reference sequence). V lost 4 bases and J lost 3, with 16 bases in between. CDR3 length: 15 amino acids. The CDR3: CASSPGPVLEETQYF. The CDR3 DNA follows: TGTGCCAGCAGCCCGGGTCCCGTACTAGAAGAGACCCAGTACTTC.

The genes are TRBV19 and TRBJ2-7; a possible D gene is TRBD2 (5 bases). The CDR3 extends over 13 amino acids. V gave up 5 bases and J gave up 6 bases, with 14 bases separating them. The germline V gene has CDR1 LNHDA and CDR2 SQIVND (reference sequence). CDR3 nucleotide sequence: TGTGCCAGTAGTGCTTTACTGGGAGCCGAGCAGTACTTC. Its translation is CASSALLGAEQYF.